This entry describes one T cell receptor (beta chain). This sample was taken from a study of blood T cell repertoires in COVID-19. Study-level background: Samples taken during acute and convalescent COVID-19 were collected in the United States, Italy and Spain. PBMCs, B-cell-depleted T cells, or T cells were the source of the cDNA or gDNA that made up the material.

With V trimmed by 6 bases and J by 9 bases, 8 bases remained unmatched. Germline-derived CDR1 and CDR2 are SNHLY and FYNNEI. There are 15 residues in the CDR3. Original processing notes: Reference gene primer amplification in the assay estimated nucleated cell counts. TCRdb's copy holds only in-frame clones and misses some; the assay was immunoSEQ multiplex PCR. V and J calls and clone size are copied from that table; D and trimming were computed from the DNA. The sample has over 400,000 clones, roughly 91% seen once. V gene TRBV2 combines with J gene TRBJ1-6; 10 bases are a match to TRBD1. The sequencing sample was made of peripheral blood. The TCR originated in a woman aged 45-60 years with COVID-19, enrolled during active disease. CDR3 loop: CASSVDRGRVSPLHF. CDR3 DNA: TGTGCCAGCAGCGTGGACAGGGGGAGAGTTTCACCCCTCCACTTT.